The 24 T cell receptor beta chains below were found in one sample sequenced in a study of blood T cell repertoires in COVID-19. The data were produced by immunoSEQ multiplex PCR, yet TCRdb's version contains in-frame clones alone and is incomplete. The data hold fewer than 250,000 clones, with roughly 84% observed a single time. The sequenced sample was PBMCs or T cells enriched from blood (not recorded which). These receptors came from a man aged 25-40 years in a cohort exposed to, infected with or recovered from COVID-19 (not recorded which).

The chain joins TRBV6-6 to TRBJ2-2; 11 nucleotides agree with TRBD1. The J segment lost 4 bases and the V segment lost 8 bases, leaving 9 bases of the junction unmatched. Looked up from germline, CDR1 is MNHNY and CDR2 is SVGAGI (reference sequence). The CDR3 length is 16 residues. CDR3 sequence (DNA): TGTGCCAGCCGAGGAAGGACAGGGGGCATCACCGGGGAGCTGTTTTTT. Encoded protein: CASRGRTGGITGELFF.

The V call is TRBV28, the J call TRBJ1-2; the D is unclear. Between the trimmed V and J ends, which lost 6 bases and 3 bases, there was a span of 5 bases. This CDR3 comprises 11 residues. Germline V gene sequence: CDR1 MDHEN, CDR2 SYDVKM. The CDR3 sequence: CASRADYGYTF. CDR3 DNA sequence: TGTGCCAGCAGGGCAGACTATGGCTACACCTTC.

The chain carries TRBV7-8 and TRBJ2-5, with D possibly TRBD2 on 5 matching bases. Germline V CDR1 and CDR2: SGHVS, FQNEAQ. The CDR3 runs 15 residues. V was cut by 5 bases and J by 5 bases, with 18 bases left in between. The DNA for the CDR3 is TGTGCCAGCAGCCGGAGCGGCCCTTTCACGGAGACCCAGTACTTC. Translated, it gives CASSRSGPFTETQYF. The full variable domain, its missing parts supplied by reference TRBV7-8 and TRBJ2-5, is GAGVSQSPRYKVAKRGQDVALRCDPISGHVSLFWYQQALGQGPEFLTYFQNEAQLDKSGLPSDRFFAERPEGSVSTLKIQRTQQEDSAVYLCASSRSGPFTETQYFGPGTRLLVL.

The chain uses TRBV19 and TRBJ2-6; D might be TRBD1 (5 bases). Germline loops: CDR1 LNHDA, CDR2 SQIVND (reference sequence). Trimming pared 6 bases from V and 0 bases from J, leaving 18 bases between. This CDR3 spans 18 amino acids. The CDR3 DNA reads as TGTGCCAGTAGCGCTACAGGCCTAAAGTACTCTGGGGCCAACGTCCTGACTTTC. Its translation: CASSATGLKYSGANVLTF.

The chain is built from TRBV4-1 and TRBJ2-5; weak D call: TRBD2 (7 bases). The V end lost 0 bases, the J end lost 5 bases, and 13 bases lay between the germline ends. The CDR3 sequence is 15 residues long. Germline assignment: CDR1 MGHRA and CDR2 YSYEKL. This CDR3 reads CASSQERGGGETQYF. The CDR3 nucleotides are TGCGCCAGCAGCCAAGAGAGGGGGGGCGGGGAGACCCAGTACTTC.

The CDR3 is CASSPSQGNNSPLHF. The CDR3 DNA follows: TGTGCCAGCTCACCATCGCAGGGAAATAATTCACCCCTCCACTTT. V and J are TRBV18 and TRBJ1-6; perhaps TRBD1 as D (5 bases). This CDR3 has 15 amino acids. The germline CDR1 and CDR2 sequences are KGHSH and LQKENI. Trimming shortened V by 2 bases and J by 5 bases, and 10 bases separated the two germline ends.

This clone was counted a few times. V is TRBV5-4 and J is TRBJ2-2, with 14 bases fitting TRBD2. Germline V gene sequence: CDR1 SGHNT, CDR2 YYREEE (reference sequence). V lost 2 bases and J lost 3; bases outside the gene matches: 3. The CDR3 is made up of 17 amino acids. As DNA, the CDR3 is TGTGCCAGCAGCTTCGGACTAGCGGGAGGAGACACCGGGGAGCTGTTTTTT. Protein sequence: CASSFGLAGGDTGELFF.

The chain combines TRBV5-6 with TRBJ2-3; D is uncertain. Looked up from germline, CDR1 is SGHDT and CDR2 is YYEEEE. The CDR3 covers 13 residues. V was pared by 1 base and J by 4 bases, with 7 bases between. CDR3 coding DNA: TGTGCCAGCAGCTTGCGGAGTCCAGATACGCAGTATTTT. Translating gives CASSLRSPDTQYF. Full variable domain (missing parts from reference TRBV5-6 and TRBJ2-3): DAGVTQSPTHLIKTRGQQVTLRCSPKSGHDTVSWYQQALGQGPQFIFQYYEEEERQRGNFPDRFSGHQFPNYSSELNVNALLLGDSALYLCASSLRSPDTQYFGPGTRLTVL.

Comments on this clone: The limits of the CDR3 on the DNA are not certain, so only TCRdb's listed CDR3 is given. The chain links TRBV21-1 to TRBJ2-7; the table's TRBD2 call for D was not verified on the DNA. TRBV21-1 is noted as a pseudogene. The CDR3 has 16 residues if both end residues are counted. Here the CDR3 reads CASSKDVADGNYEQYF.

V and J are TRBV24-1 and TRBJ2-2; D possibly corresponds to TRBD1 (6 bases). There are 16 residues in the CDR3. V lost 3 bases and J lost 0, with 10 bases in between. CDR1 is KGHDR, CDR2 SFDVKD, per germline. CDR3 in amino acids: CATSDPGQTNTGELFF. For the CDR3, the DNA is TGTGCCACCAGTGATCCCGGACAGACGAACACCGGGGAGCTGTTTTTT.

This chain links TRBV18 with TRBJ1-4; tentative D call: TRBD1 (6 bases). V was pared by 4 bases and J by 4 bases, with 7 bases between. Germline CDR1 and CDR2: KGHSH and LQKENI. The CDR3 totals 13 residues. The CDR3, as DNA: TGTGCCAGCTCACGGACAGTTAATGAAAAACTGTTTTTT. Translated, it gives CASSRTVNEKLFF.

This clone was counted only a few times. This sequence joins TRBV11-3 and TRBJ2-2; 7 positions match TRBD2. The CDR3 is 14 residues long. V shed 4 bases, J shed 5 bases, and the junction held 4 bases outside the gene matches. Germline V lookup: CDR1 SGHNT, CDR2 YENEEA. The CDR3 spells CASSSSGMTGELFF. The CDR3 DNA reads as TGTGCCAGCAGCTCTAGCGGAATGACCGGGGAGCTGTTTTTT.

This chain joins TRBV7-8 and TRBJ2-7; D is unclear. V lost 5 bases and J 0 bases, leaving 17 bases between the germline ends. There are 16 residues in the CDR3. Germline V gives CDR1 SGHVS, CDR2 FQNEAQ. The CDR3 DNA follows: TGTGCCAGCAGCCGAATTGCGATCCCCTCCTCCTACGAGCAGTACTTC. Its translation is CASSRIAIPSSYEQYF. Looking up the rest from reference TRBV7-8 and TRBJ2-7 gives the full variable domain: GAGVSQSPRYKVAKRGQDVALRCDPISGHVSLFWYQQALGQGPEFLTYFQNEAQLDKSGLPSDRFFAERPEGSVSTLKIQRTQQEDSAVYLCASSRIAIPSSYEQYFGPGTRLTVT.

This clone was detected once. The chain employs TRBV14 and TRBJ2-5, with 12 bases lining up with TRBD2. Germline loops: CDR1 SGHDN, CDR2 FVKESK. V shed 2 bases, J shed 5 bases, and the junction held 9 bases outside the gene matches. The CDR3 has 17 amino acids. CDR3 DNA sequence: TGTGCCAGCAGCCAACGGACTAGCGGGATGAGGGTGGAGACCCAGTACTTC. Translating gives CASSQRTSGMRVETQYF.

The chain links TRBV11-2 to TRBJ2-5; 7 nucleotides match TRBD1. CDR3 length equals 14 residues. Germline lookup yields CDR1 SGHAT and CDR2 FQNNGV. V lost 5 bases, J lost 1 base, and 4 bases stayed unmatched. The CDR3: CASSARQGQETQYF. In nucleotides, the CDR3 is TGTGCCAGCAGCGCTAGACAGGGCCAAGAGACCCAGTACTTC.

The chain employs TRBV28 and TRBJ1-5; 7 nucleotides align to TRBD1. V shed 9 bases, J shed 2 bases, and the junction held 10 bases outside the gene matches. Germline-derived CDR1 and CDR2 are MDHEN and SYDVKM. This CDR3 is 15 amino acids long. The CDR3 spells CASNRITGGNQPQHF. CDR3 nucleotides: TGTGCCAGTAACCGTATCACAGGGGGCAATCAGCCCCAGCATTTT.

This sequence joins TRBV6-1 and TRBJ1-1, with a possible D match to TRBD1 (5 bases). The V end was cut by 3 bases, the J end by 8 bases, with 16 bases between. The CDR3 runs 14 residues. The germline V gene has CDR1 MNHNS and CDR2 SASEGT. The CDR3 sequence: CASSEWIGGIEAFF. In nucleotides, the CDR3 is TGTGCCAGCAGTGAGTGGATTGGGGGGATCGAAGCTTTCTTT.

CDR3: CASSPEWGRVAGTYEQYF. The CDR3 bases are TGCGCCAGCAGCCCGGAGTGGGGGAGAGTAGCGGGAACCTACGAGCAGTACTTC. This chain connects TRBV5-1 to TRBJ2-7, with 8 bases aligning to TRBD2. The CDR3 is 18 amino acids. The J segment lost 2 bases and the V segment lost 4 bases, leaving 17 bases of the junction unmatched. Germline V gene data show CDR1 as SGHRS and CDR2 as YFSETQ. Combining the CDR3 with reference TRBV5-1 and TRBJ2-7 gives the whole variable domain KAGVTQTPRYLIKTRGQQVTLSCSPISGHRSVSWYQQTPGQGLQFLFEYFSETQRNKGNFPGRFSGRQFSNSRSEMNVSTLELGDSALYLCASSPEWGRVAGTYEQYFGPGTRLTVT.

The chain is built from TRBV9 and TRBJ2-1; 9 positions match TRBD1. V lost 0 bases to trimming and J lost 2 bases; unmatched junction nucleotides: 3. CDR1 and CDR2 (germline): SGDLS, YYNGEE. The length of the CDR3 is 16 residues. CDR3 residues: CASSVGQGGPYNEQFF. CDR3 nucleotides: TGTGCCAGCAGCGTAGGACAGGGGGGCCCCTACAATGAGCAGTTCTTC.

The CDR3 DNA is TGTGCCAGCTCACCGATGGGGGGTAACAATGAGCAGTTCTTC. This sequence encodes CASSPMGGNNEQFF. The rearrangement links TRBV18 to TRBJ2-1; D might be TRBD2 (6 bases). The CDR3 has 14 residues. Germline lookup yields CDR1 KGHSH and CDR2 LQKENI. Trimming pared 3 bases from V and 5 bases from J, leaving 11 bases between.

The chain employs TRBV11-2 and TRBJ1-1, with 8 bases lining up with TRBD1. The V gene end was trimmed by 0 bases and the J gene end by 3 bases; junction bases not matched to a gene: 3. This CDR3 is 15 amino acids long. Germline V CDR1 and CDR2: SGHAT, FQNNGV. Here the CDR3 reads CASSLDQGAYTEAFF. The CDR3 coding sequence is TGTGCCAGCAGCTTAGATCAGGGGGCATACACTGAAGCTTTCTTT.

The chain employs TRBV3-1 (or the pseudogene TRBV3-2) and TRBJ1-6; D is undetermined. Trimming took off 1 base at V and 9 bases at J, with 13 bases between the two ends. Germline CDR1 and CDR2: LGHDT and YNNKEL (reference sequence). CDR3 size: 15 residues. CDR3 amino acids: CASSQGVMSGSPLHF. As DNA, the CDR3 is TGTGCCAGCAGCCAAGGGGTAATGAGCGGTTCACCCCTCCACTTT.

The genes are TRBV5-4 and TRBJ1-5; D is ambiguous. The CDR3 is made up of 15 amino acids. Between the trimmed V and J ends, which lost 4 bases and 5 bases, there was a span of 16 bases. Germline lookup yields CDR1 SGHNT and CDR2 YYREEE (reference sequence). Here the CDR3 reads CASSPTPEGDQPQHF. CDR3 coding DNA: TGTGCCAGCAGCCCGACCCCGGAGGGAGATCAGCCCCAGCATTTT.

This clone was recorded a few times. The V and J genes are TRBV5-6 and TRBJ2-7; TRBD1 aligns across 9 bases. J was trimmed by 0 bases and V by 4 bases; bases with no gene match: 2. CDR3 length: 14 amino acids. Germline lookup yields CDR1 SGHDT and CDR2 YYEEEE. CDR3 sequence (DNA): TGTGCCAGCAGCCCGGGACAGGGCTCCTACGAGCAGTACTTC. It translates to CASSPGQGSYEQYF.